This T cell receptor beta chain is drawn from a study of T-cell reconstitution after alpha-beta-depleted transplantation in children. The CDR3 sequence is 16 residues long. A TCRbeta library incorporating unique molecular identifiers was prepared. A single record per CDR3 protein comes from TCRdb applying MiXCR to the PCR reads. Of roughly 590,000 distinct CDR3 sequences listed, around 16% are singletons. V is TRBV21-1 and J is TRBJ2-1; the listed D gene, TRBD1, was not tested against the DNA. TRBV21-1 is marked as a pseudogene. The source material was PBMCs from the stem cell graft donor, sampled from the stem cell graft. This clonotype was sampled from a human donor who donated a stem cell graft to a child with acute myeloid leukemia. Written as DNA, the CDR3 is TGTGCCAGCAGGACCCTAATTCGGGGGGTTCACAATGAGCAGTTCTTC. Translating gives CASRTLIRGVHNEQFF.